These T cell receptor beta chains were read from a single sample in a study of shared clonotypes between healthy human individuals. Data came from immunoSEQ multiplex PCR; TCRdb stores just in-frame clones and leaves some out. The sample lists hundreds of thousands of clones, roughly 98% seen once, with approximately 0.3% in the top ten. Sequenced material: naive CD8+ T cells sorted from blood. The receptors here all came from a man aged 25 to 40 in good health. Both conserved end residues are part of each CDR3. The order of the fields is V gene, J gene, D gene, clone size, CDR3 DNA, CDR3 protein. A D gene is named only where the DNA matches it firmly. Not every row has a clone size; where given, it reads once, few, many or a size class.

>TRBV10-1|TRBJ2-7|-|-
TGCGCCAGCAGTTCCCCCTCCTCAGGAGCCTACGAGCAGTACTTC
CASSSPSSGAYEQYF
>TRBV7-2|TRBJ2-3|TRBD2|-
TGTGCCAGCAGCCTCCTAGCGGGAGGGGTCACAGATACGCAGTATTTT
CASSLLAGGVTDTQYF
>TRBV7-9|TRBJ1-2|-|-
TGTGCCAGCAGCTTTAGGAGCGGCTATGGCTACACCTTC
CASSFRSGYGYTF
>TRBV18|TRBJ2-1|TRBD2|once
TGTGCCAGCTCACCAGATAGCGGGGCTTACAATGAGCAGTTCTTC
CASSPDSGAYNEQFF
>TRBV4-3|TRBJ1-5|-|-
TGCGCCAGCAGCCAAGATTGGGCAGACTCGGCAAATCAGCCCCAGCATTTT
CASSQDWADSANQPQHF
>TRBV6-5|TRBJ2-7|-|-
TGTGCCAGCAGTTTAAACACCGACTACGAGCAGTACTTC
CASSLNTDYEQYF
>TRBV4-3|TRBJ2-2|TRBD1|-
TGCGCCAGCAGTTTTAACAGGGGCACCGGGGAGCTGTTTTTT
CASSFNRGTGELFF
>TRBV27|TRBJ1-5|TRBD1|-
TGTGCCAGCAGGTCCGACAGGGCATCGCCTCAGCCCCAGCATTTT
CASRSDRASPQPQHF
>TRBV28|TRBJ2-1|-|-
TGTGCCAGCAGTGACAATGAGCAGTTCTTC
CASSDNEQFF
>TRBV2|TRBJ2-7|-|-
TGTGCCAGCAGTGAAGCCGGGTACGAGCAGTACTTC
CASSEAGYEQYF
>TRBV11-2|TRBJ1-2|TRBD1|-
TGTGCCAGCAGCGAAGACAGGGGATTCTTTTCCGTCTATGGCTACACCTTC
CASSEDRGFFSVYGYTF
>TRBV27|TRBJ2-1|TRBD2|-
TGTGCCAGCAGTAAAGCGGGACTCGGAAGTGAGCAGTTCTTC
CASSKAGLGSEQFF
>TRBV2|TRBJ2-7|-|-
TGTGCCAGCAGTGAAGGACCAGCAACCTACGAGCAGTACTTC
CASSEGPATYEQYF
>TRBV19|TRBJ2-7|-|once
TGTGCCAGTAGTATGTATCCGTCGGGGGAGCAGTACTTC
CASSMYPSGEQYF
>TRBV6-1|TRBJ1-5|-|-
TGTGCCAGCCAGGTACTCGGACATGTTTATCAGCCCCAGCATTTT
CASQVLGHVYQPQHF
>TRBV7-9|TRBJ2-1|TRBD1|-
TGTGCCAGCAGCCCCAAGGGACAGCCCTACAATGAGCAGTTCTTC
CASSPKGQPYNEQFF